A single sample gave rise to the 28 T cell receptor beta chains below, sequenced in a study of cytomegalovirus exposure and HLA in healthy donors. Sequenced by immunoSEQ multiplex PCR; TCRdb stores in-frame clones only, minus some. The sample lists 150,000 to 200,000 clones, about 82% occurring once. Sequencing was done on a sample of PBMCs. The receptors originated from a young woman in good health and CMV-seronegative.

This clone was seen a handful of times. The rearrangement joins TRBV29-1 to TRBJ2-3, with D perhaps TRBD2 (6 bases). The germline gives CDR1 SQVTM, CDR2 ANQGSEA. CDR3 size: 14 residues. V was cut by 6 bases and J by 0 bases, with 13 bases left in between. The CDR3 DNA is TGCAGCGTCCGAGGAGGGATTAGCACAGATACGCAGTATTTT. Encoded protein: CSVRGGISTDTQYF.

This clone appeared a single time. The rearrangement links TRBV15 to TRBJ2-5; TRBD1 matches at 10 bases. Trimming removed 3 bases from V and 5 bases from J; junction bases left unmatched: 6. CDR1 and CDR2 from the germline V gene are LNHNV and YYDKDF (reference sequence). The CDR3 spans 15 residues. The CDR3 sequence is CATSSWTGGGETQYF. In DNA form, the CDR3 reads TGTGCCACCAGCAGCTGGACAGGGGGAGGGGAGACCCAGTACTTC.

Comments on this clone: Sequence at one end of the junction differs from germline and may be a read error. This chain links TRBV19 with TRBJ2-7; D perhaps matches TRBD1 (5 bases). CDR3 size: 12 residues. Germline V gene data show CDR1 as LNHDA and CDR2 as SQIVND (reference sequence). CDR3 DNA sequence: TGTGCCAGTAGTAAGGGGCCCTATGAGCAGTACTTC. Translation gives CASSKGPYEQYF. The variable domain in full, with the rest retrieved from reference TRBV19 and TRBJ2-7, is DGGITQSPKYLFRKEGQNVTLSCEQNLNHDAMYWYRQDPGQGLRLIYYSQIVNDFQKGDIAEGYSVSREKKESFPLTVTSAQKNPTAFYLCASSKGPYEQYFGPGTRLTVT.

The rearrangement uses TRBV14 and TRBJ2-3, with 10 nucleotides matching TRBD2. V lost 0 bases and J lost 0; bases outside the gene matches: 3. This CDR3 has 17 amino acids. In germline, CDR1 is SGHDN, CDR2 FVKESK. The chain's CDR3 is CASSQEGLAISTDTQYF. CDR3 in DNA: TGTGCCAGCAGCCAAGAGGGACTAGCGATTAGCACAGATACGCAGTATTTT.

The chain recombines TRBV28 with TRBJ2-6, with 7 bases identical to TRBD1. Trimming cost V 7 bases and J 0 bases; bases outside gene matches: 6. This CDR3 spans 16 amino acids. Germline V gene lookup returns CDR1 MDHEN and CDR2 SYDVKM. The CDR3 DNA follows: TGTGCCAGCAACCGGGACAGAGACTCTGGGGCCAACGTCCTGACTTTC. The encoded protein is CASNRDRDSGANVLTF. Full variable domain (rest looked up from reference TRBV28 and TRBJ2-6): DVKVTQSSRYLVKRTGEKVFLECVQDMDHENMFWYRQDPGLGLRLIYFSYDVKMKEKGDIPEGYSVSREKKERFSLILESASTNQTSMYLCASNRDRDSGANVLTFGAGSRLTVL.

This chain links TRBV18 with TRBJ1-6; tentative D call: TRBD1 (6 bases). This CDR3 spans 12 amino acids. Germline-derived CDR1 and CDR2 are KGHSH and LQKENI. V was trimmed by 3 bases and J by 14 bases, leaving 11 bases between them. The CDR3 loop reads CASSPDSVSLHF. Here the CDR3 DNA reads TGTGCCAGCTCACCGGACAGCGTATCCCTCCACTTT.

The chain uses TRBV10-1 and TRBJ2-5; tentatively, D is TRBD2 (6 bases). The CDR3 totals 16 residues. V gave up 0 bases and J gave up 5 bases, with 16 bases separating them. CDR1 is WNHNN, CDR2 SYGVQD, per germline (reference sequence). Here the CDR3 reads CASSESRELDGETQYF. CDR3 nucleotides: TGCGCCAGCAGTGAGTCTCGGGAGCTGGATGGGGAGACCCAGTACTTC.

The count of this clone is one. The chain couples TRBV27 to TRBJ2-3; a weak D match, TRBD2 (6 bases). CDR3 size: 12 residues. CDR1 is MNHEY, CDR2 SMNVEV, per germline (reference sequence). Trimming took 11 bases from V and 10 from J, leaving 19 bases between them. The CDR3 protein is CAARGGGRPQYF. The CDR3 DNA reads TGTGCCGCAAGGGGAGGAGGCAGGCCGCAGTATTTT.

This chain links TRBV2 with TRBJ1-3; D is possibly TRBD1 (5 bases). The V gene lost 6 bases and the J gene lost 4 bases, with 19 bases spanning the gap. Germline CDR1 SNHLY, CDR2 FYNNEI. The length of the CDR3 is 16 residues. The CDR3 sequence is CASRGGIAATGNTIYF. The DNA for the CDR3 is TGTGCCAGCAGGGGGGGGATCGCGGCAACAGGAAACACCATATATTTT. The entire variable domain, with the rest obtained from reference TRBV2 and TRBJ1-3, is as follows: EPEVTQTPSHQVTQMGQEVILRCVPISNHLYFYWYRQILGQKVEFLVSFYNNEISEKSEIFDDQFSVERPDGSNFTLKIRSTKLEDSAMYFCASRGGIAATGNTIYFGEGSWLTVV.

This chain connects TRBV29-1 to TRBJ2-3, with D unresolved. Germline CDR1 is SQVTM and CDR2 is ANQGSEA. This CDR3 has 12 residues. The germline V and J ends were trimmed by 5 bases and 0 bases, with 6 bases remaining between them. CDR3 in amino acids: CSVYTSTDTQYF. The CDR3, as DNA: TGCAGCGTTTATACTAGCACAGATACGCAGTATTTT.

The chain employs TRBV7-2 and TRBJ2-5; D call uncertain. CDR1 and CDR2 (germline): SGHTA, FQGNSA. V lost 1 base, J lost 5 bases, and 8 bases lay in between. The CDR3 extends over 13 amino acids. As DNA, the CDR3 is TGTGCCAGCAGCTTAGTCCTAGTTGAGACCCAGTACTTC. Its translation: CASSLVLVETQYF.

As to this clone: An end of the junction differs from the germline gene, which may be a read error. The chain is built from TRBV7-2 and TRBJ2-7; tentative D call: TRBD1 (6 bases). The CDR3 extends over 14 amino acids. Germline CDR1 and CDR2: SGHTA and FQGNSA. CDR3 residues: CASSLGRTEHLWDF. For the CDR3, the DNA is TGTGCCAGCAGCTTAGGGAGGACAGAGCACTTATGGGACTTC.

CDR3 nucleotide sequence: TGTGCCTCCAGACTAGCGGGGGCCGAGAGCTCCTACAATGAGCAGTTCTTC. This translates into CASRLAGAESSYNEQFF. The chain links TRBV30 to TRBJ2-1; TRBD2 aligns across 12 bases. The CDR3 length is 17 residues. Germline CDR1 GTSNPN, CDR2 SVGIG (reference sequence). V was pared by 7 bases and J by 0 bases, with 10 bases of the junction left unmatched.

This chain links TRBV5-4 with TRBJ2-7; TRBD1 agrees at 9 bases. CDR1 is SGHNT, CDR2 YYREEE, per germline (reference sequence). The V and J ends lost 3 bases and 1 base, in that order; junction bases with no gene match: 2. The length of the CDR3 is 14 residues. The CDR3 spells CASSWDRASYEQYF. The CDR3 nucleotides read TGTGCCAGCAGCTGGGACAGGGCGTCCTACGAGCAGTACTTC.

The V call is TRBV6-5, the J call TRBJ2-7; D call uncertain. The V gene lost 0 bases and the J gene lost 9 bases, with 12 bases spanning the gap. CDR1 is MNHEY, CDR2 SVGAGI, per germline. This CDR3 contains 13 residues. CDR3 bases: TGTGCCAGCAGTTACTCGATGAGTGTCGGGCAGTACTTC. Translation gives CASSYSMSVGQYF.

This chain joins TRBV2 and TRBJ1-4; no reliable D call. The V gene's germline CDR1 is SNHLY and CDR2 FYNNEI. The length of the CDR3 is 14 residues. Trimming took 6 bases from V and 7 from J, leaving 15 bases between them. CDR3 in DNA: TGTGCCAGCAGGAAGTTGCGAGGGATTGAAAAACTGTTTTTT. Amino acid sequence: CASRKLRGIEKLFF.

This chain links TRBV10-2 with TRBJ2-7; 7 bases map to TRBD1. CDR3 length equals 12 residues. Per germline, CDR1 WSHSY and CDR2 SAAADI. The V segment lost 7 bases and the J segment 4 bases; nucleotides outside the gene matches: 4. The CDR3 loop is CASNGQVYEQYF. The DNA for the CDR3 is TGCGCCAGCAATGGACAGGTGTACGAGCAGTACTTC.

V is TRBV7-8 and J is TRBJ2-1; 8 bases are a match to TRBD2. The CDR3 totals 15 residues. Germline CDR1 SGHVS, CDR2 FQNEAQ. With V trimmed by 4 bases and J by 5 bases, 7 bases remained unmatched. CDR3 loop: CASSSRGGFDNEQFF. CDR3 nucleotides: TGTGCCAGCAGCTCCCGGGGGGGCTTTGACAATGAGCAGTTCTTC. Full variable domain (outside the CDR3, taken from reference TRBV7-8 and TRBJ2-1): GAGVSQSPRYKVAKRGQDVALRCDPISGHVSLFWYQQALGQGPEFLTYFQNEAQLDKSGLPSDRFFAERPEGSVSTLKIQRTQQEDSAVYLCASSSRGGFDNEQFFGPGTRLTVL.

The chain has TRBV7-9 and TRBJ2-2; a weak D match, TRBD1 (6 bases). V was trimmed by 5 bases and J by 5 bases, leaving 12 bases between them. Germline CDR1 and CDR2: SEHNR and FQNEAQ (reference sequence). This CDR3 comprises 14 residues. CDR3 region: CASSPDSLTGELFF. CDR3 nucleotide sequence: TGTGCCAGCAGCCCGGACAGCTTAACCGGGGAGCTGTTTTTT.

V is TRBV18 and J is TRBJ1-3; D is undetermined. The CDR3 has 16 residues. Trimming left V 6 bases short and J 0 bases short, with 15 bases between. Germline V lookup: CDR1 KGHSH, CDR2 LQKENI. Here the CDR3 reads CASSPSTPSSGNTIYF. The DNA of the CDR3 is TGTGCCAGCTCCCCATCGACTCCGAGCTCTGGAAACACCATATATTTT.

The chain couples TRBV7-6 to TRBJ1-2, with 8 nucleotides matching TRBD1. The trim removed 0 bases at V and 8 bases at J, leaving 5 bases unmatched. Germline CDR1 and CDR2: SGHVS and FNYEAQ. The CDR3 is made up of 14 amino acids. The CDR3, as DNA: TGTGCCAGCAGCTTAGCGGGGACAGGTCGGGGCTACACCTTC. Amino acids: CASSLAGTGRGYTF.

This chain joins TRBV5-6 and TRBJ1-2, with D hard to call. Deletions cut 4 bases from V and 7 bases from J, with 32 bases between. The CDR3 has 19 amino acids. CDR1 and CDR2 from the germline V gene are SGHDT and YYEEEE. The CDR3 here is CASSPDAAGHSRSPVGYTF. The CDR3 region has the DNA TGTGCCAGCAGCCCCGACGCGGCGGGTCACTCCCGAAGTCCAGTTGGCTACACCTTC.

V usage is TRBV6-1 and J usage is TRBJ2-3, with 7 nucleotides matching TRBD2. This CDR3 has 14 residues. Germline V gene sequence: CDR1 MNHNS, CDR2 SASEGT. V trimming: 4 bases; J trimming: 6 bases; junction bases outside the gene matches: 7. The CDR3 sequence is CASSASGVGDTQYF. Written as DNA, the CDR3 is TGTGCCAGCAGTGCCAGCGGGGTCGGGGATACGCAGTATTTT.

This clone was seen only a few times. The V call is TRBV11-2, the J call TRBJ2-7; 8 nucleotides agree with TRBD1. V lost 4 bases to trimming and J lost 12 bases; unmatched junction nucleotides: 5. In germline, CDR1 is SGHAT, CDR2 FQNNGV. This CDR3 is built from 11 residues. CDR3 DNA sequence: TGTGCCAGCAGCTCTGACAGGGGAGGGTACTTC. Translating it yields CASSSDRGGYF.

V usage is TRBV11-2 and J usage is TRBJ2-3, with 7 bases fitting TRBD2. Germline lookup yields CDR1 SGHAT and CDR2 FQNNGV. The CDR3 length is 16 residues. Losses at the gene ends were 5 bases for V and 6 bases for J; bases not matched to a gene: 14. In DNA form, the CDR3 reads TGTGCCAGCAGCGGGGGGACTACCGGATATCGGGATACGCAGTATTTT. Residues: CASSGGTTGYRDTQYF.

The chain recombines TRBV2 with TRBJ2-2; 8 bases agree with TRBD2. There are 17 residues in the CDR3. The J segment lost 1 base and the V segment lost 2 bases, leaving 6 bases of the junction unmatched. Germline V lookup: CDR1 SNHLY, CDR2 FYNNEI. The CDR3 loop reads CASSEPSGTRNTGELFF. CDR3 DNA sequence: TGTGCCAGCAGTGAACCATCCGGGACTAGGAACACCGGGGAGCTGTTTTTT.

This sequence joins TRBV10-1 and TRBJ2-1, with D maybe TRBD2 (6 bases). The germline gives CDR1 WNHNN, CDR2 SYGVQD (reference sequence). The CDR3 totals 14 residues. V lost 4 bases to trimming and J lost 9 bases, with 16 bases between them. CDR3: CASSGLASNGEQFF. For the CDR3, the DNA is TGCGCCAGCAGTGGCCTAGCGAGTAACGGTGAGCAGTTCTTC.

Here the CDR3 reads CASSLAPESYEQYF. The CDR3 DNA is TGTGCCAGCAGCTTAGCTCCGGAGAGCTACGAGCAGTACTTC. V gene TRBV7-8 combines with J gene TRBJ2-7; D gene uncertain. Deletions cut 0 bases from V and 3 bases from J, with 9 bases between. In germline, CDR1 is SGHVS, CDR2 FQNEAQ. The CDR3 is made up of 14 amino acids.